Given below is one TCR beta chain in context. The table lists this clonotype with a few counts. Its antigen has not been determined. There are no base qualities to consult, and no much larger clone falls within one base. The TCR beta CDR3 regions were amplified from RNA transcripts. A first-round RT-PCR of the TCR CDR3 used the HTBI primer set with the Qiagen OneStep RT-PCR kit. The libraries were constructed in a second round of multiplex PCR and then size-selected and purified. Libraries were sequenced paired-end with 100 bp reads on an Illumina HiSeq2000. Per the original workflow: SOAPnuke was used to process the raw data, removing reads that contained adapters or uncalled bases, had a mean Phred below 15, or lacked an exact match to the constant primer or identifier. COPE v1.2.5 was used to merge high-quality paired reads, and clonotypes were defined as unique nucleotide sequences. MiTCR v1.1 was used to align the clonotypes against IMGT TRBV, TRBD and TRBJ reference segments. Analysis was restricted to V-J combinations with a frequency above 0.0001, which covered over 98% of repertoires. The TCS score was defined as F50 (clonal expansion) divided by E x V (chaos), with BLOSUM62-based TCRdist calculated between CDR3 peptides within each V-J. Welch's t-statistics and random forest reduced 500 to 650 V-J features to 13, which were used in a naive Bayes classifier (R e1071). The Morisita-Horn index was used to measure how similar the thyroid and blood repertoires were. Using fastp trimming at Q25 and MiXCR clonotype assembly, TCRdb reanalyzed the public sequencing data and kept in-frame beta chains. Entries that share a CDR3 protein sequence are merged under the most common genes and DNA. In this record, the V and J calls reflect TCRdb's handling and not the investigators' own analysis. The sample yields more than 550,000 distinct CDR3 sequences; 45% were counted once. Roughly 6.5% of the sample is taken by the ten largest.

The study excluded patients with uncontrolled infections, other autoimmune diseases, pregnancy or lactation. Diagnoses were based on clinical symptoms, serum thyroxine and TRAb, thyroid ultrasound and orbital computed tomography. Total RNA was extracted with Trizol reagent, and quality was checked on an Agilent 2100 Bioanalyzer. The data were obtained in a study of T cells in Graves' hyperthyroidism and ophthalmopathy (dated by TCRdb to about 2019). In terms of the full investigation: TCR V-J signatures able to tell the groups apart were searched for in a discovery cohort of 90 to 100 patients, of whom fewer than 45 had Graves' ophthalmopathy and 55 to 60 had stable Graves' hyperthyroidism. Whether ophthalmopathy could be predicted prospectively was tested in an independent validation cohort made up of 18 to 20 hyperthyroidism patients plus 17 patients who later progressed to ophthalmopathy. For training and testing, the 100 or so patients in the discovery cohort were randomly divided in a 7:3 ratio. The study also compared thyroid tissue and blood T-cell repertoires from more than 5 Graves' hyperthyroidism patients. After blood sampling, hyperthyroidism patients were treated with methimazole at a starting dose of 30 mg daily, and ophthalmopathy patients were treated with high-dose intravenous methylprednisolone. TCR Vbeta CDR3 sequencing of some 140 peripheral blood samples (43 ophthalmopathy, 75 to 85 hyperthyroidism and approximately 17 progressor patients) is reported in the paper. What the authors observed across the whole study: Sample size was not statistically predetermined, and blinding of investigators to group allocation was not performed. Ophthalmopathy was separated from stable hyperthyroidism by a 13 V-J signature model, with around 88% sensitivity and approximately 81% specificity obtained in cross-validation and 80%/75% obtained in testing. Blood samples also contained most of the expanded thyroid clonotypes (frequency above 0.001), which suggests that blood repertoires may reflect thyroid immune responses. During validation, the model predicted progression to ophthalmopathy a median of roughly six months ahead of onset, with almost 71% sensitivity and around 72% specificity.

The CDR3 numbers 13 residues from cysteine through phenylalanine. Only CDR3 DNA is held: 39 bases, read in frame from base 1. Between the V and J ends, shortened by 5 bases and 4 bases respectively, the junction contains 11 bases. CDR1 and CDR2 are drawn from the germline V gene: SGHAT, FQNNGV. This clonotype was obtained from an adult man with Graves' disease, either hyperthyroidism or ophthalmopathy (not recorded which). Specimen: peripheral blood or thyroid tissue (not recorded which). This chain joins TRBV11-2 to TRBJ1-2, with the D gene not clear enough to name. The CDR3 is CASSRATIYGYTF. The nucleotide sequence reads as follows: TGTGCCAGCAGCCGAGCAACGATCTATGGCTACACCTTC.